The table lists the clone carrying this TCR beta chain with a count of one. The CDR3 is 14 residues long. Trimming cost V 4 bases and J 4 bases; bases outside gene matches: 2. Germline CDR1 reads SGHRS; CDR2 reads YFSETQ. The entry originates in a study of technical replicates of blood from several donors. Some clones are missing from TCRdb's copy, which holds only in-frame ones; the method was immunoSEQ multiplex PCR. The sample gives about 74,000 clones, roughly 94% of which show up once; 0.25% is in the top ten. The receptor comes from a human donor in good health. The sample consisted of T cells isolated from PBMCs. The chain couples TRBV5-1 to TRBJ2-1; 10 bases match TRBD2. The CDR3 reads CASSATSGYNEQFF. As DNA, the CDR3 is TGCGCCAGCAGCGCGACTAGCGGGTACAATGAGCAGTTCTTC.